The 19 T cell receptor beta chains given below trace back to one sample, sequenced in a study of beta chain features in type 1 diabetes (dated by TCRdb to the late 2010s). To prepare the library, the immunoSEQ multiplex PCR assay was applied. All of the isolated RNA was reverse transcribed with the High Capacity cDNA Reverse Transcription Kit, so expressed TCRB transcripts were sequenced. What TCRdb holds here is the immuneACCESS table cut down to in-frame rearrangements. Part of the clones is not present; checked against another copy, under half of the missing clones reflect an unresolved V gene, and the others are unexplained. This sample lists around 240,000 clones; over 7.5% were detected once. The top ten constitute under 0.035% of the sample. Sequenced material: naive CD4+ T cells from blood. The cell subset or site label of this sample denotes: true naive CD4+ T cells. The receptors here all came from a woman under 30 in good health.

This clone has more than one count but fewer than ten. The chain links TRBV11-2 to TRBJ1-2; 10 nucleotides agree with TRBD1. The trim removed 5 bases at V and 5 bases at J, leaving 5 bases unmatched. The length of the CDR3 is 14 residues. Germline-derived CDR1 and CDR2 are SGHAT and FQNNGV. CDR3 DNA sequence: TGTGCCAGCAGCCCAGGACAGGGGGTATATGGCTACACCTTC. It is translated as CASSPGQGVYGYTF.

The chain recombines TRBV5-8 with TRBJ2-5; 12 nucleotides agree with TRBD2. The CDR3 runs 16 residues. Germline values: CDR1 SGHTS, CDR2 YDEGEE. The junction had 9 bases not matched to a gene; V was cut back by 5 bases and J by 4 bases. CDR3 amino acids: CASSSRLAGVSETQYF. The CDR3 region has the DNA TGTGCCAGCAGTTCAAGACTAGCGGGAGTCTCAGAGACCCAGTACTTC.

The V gene is TRBV5-1, the J gene TRBJ1-1; 8 bases agree with TRBD1. This CDR3 contains 17 residues. Germline CDR1 SGHRS, CDR2 YFSETQ. V was pared by 1 base and J by 0 bases, with 8 bases of the junction left unmatched. For the CDR3, the DNA is TGCGCCAGCAGCTTGTGGACAGGGAGGAGTATGAACACTGAAGCTTTCTTT. Its protein is CASSLWTGRSMNTEAFF.

This clone was recorded a few times. This sequence joins TRBV30 and TRBJ2-4; TRBD2 aligns across 8 bases. Losses at the gene ends were 1 base for V and 8 bases for J; bases not matched to a gene: 13. The CDR3 length is 16 residues. Germline CDR1 is GTSNPN and CDR2 is SVGIG (reference sequence). The DNA for the CDR3 is TGTGCCTGGAGTGAACTGGGAGGGACTAGACGGGACATTCAGTACTTC. This codes for CAWSELGGTRRDIQYF.

This clone was seen a handful of times. This chain joins TRBV21-1 and TRBJ2-1; TRBD2 is the table's D call, not checked against the DNA. TRBV21-1 corresponds to a pseudogene. CDR3 length: 19 amino acids. CDR3 nucleotides: TGTGCCAGCAGCACTCGGAATCGCGTAAGCGGGAGGTCATACAATGAGCAGTTCTTC. As protein: CASSTRNRVSGRSYNEQFF.

This clone was recorded a few times. The chain carries TRBV30 and TRBJ2-1; D uncertain. This CDR3 has 14 amino acids. Trimming stripped 0 bases from V and 7 bases from J, with 13 bases between. CDR1 is GTSNPN and CDR2 is SVGIG in the germline V gene (reference sequence). CDR3 protein: CAWSVKPVRNEQFF. The CDR3 DNA sequence: TGTGCCTGGAGTGTAAAACCGGTCCGGAATGAGCAGTTCTTC.

The sample holds a few counts of this clone. The chain couples TRBV5-5 to TRBJ1-5; tentative D call: TRBD1 (5 bases). CDR3 size: 15 residues. Per germline, CDR1 SGHKS and CDR2 YYEKEE (reference sequence). V lost 0 bases and J lost 4, with 11 bases in between. Written as DNA, the CDR3 is TGTGCCAGCAGCTTGGAGGGCAGGGTTAATCAGCCCCAGCATTTT. This codes for CASSLEGRVNQPQHF.

The rearrangement links TRBV6-5 to TRBJ1-5; 8 bases are shared with TRBD1. From germline, CDR1 is MNHEY and CDR2 SVGAGI. This CDR3 region has 15 residues. The junction had 4 bases not matched to a gene; V was cut back by 2 bases and J by 4 bases. Written as DNA, the CDR3 is TGTGCCAGCAGTTACAAGGGGACAGGAAATCAGCCCCAGCATTTT. Amino acid sequence: CASSYKGTGNQPQHF.

This chain uses TRBV27 with TRBJ1-2, with 7 positions matching TRBD1. The V segment lost 5 bases and the J segment 1 base; nucleotides outside the gene matches: 4. This CDR3 has 14 residues. Germline loops: CDR1 MNHEY, CDR2 SMNVEV (reference sequence). CDR3 in amino acids: CASSPRQGNYGYTF. The CDR3 bases are TGTGCCAGCAGTCCACGACAGGGTAACTATGGCTACACCTTC.

The sample holds a few counts of this clone. The V call is TRBV4-1, the J call TRBJ2-3; D is perhaps TRBD1 (5 bases). CDR3 length equals 16 residues. Germline values: CDR1 MGHRA, CDR2 YSYEKL. Trimming stripped 4 bases from V and 2 bases from J, with 16 bases between. The CDR3 DNA reads as TGCGCCAGCAGCCGAACAAGGGGTCTAAACACAGATACGCAGTATTTT. This gives the protein CASSRTRGLNTDTQYF.

This clone occurred a few times. The V gene is TRBV5-4, the J gene TRBJ1-2; TRBD1 matches at 7 bases. Germline loops: CDR1 SGHNT, CDR2 YYREEE (reference sequence). V dropped 3 bases and J dropped 3; count of bases not matched to a gene: 11. The CDR3 sequence is 16 residues long. The CDR3 DNA is TGTGCCAGCAGCTCGACTTACAGGGGAGGCGACTATGGCTACACCTTC. It yields the protein CASSSTYRGGDYGYTF.

This clone turned up a few times. The chain links TRBV30 to TRBJ1-1; no definite D call. The CDR3 is 14 residues long. Trimming stripped 3 bases from V and 3 bases from J, with 14 bases between. The germline V gene encodes CDR1 GTSNPN and CDR2 SVGIG (reference sequence). CDR3 region: CAWSSNSLDTEAFF. CDR3 nucleotides: TGTGCCTGGAGCAGCAACAGTCTTGACACTGAAGCTTTCTTT.

This clone was seen only a few times. The chain recombines TRBV18 with TRBJ1-5; D remains unclear. This CDR3 region has 14 residues. Per germline, CDR1 KGHSH and CDR2 LQKENI. Between the trimmed V and J ends, which lost 6 bases and 9 bases, there was a span of 18 bases. This CDR3 is CASSPIGDSGPQHF. The CDR3 DNA follows: TGTGCCAGCTCCCCTATCGGGGATAGCGGGCCCCAGCATTTT.

The genes are TRBV6-1 and TRBJ2-5, with a weak D call TRBD1 (5 bases). Per germline, CDR1 MNHNS and CDR2 SASEGT. Trimming removed 2 bases from V and 4 bases from J, with 17 bases in between. This CDR3 is 16 amino acids long. CDR3 DNA: TGTGCCAGCAGTGAACTGGGCAGGGCGAGTGGAGAGACCCAGTACTTC. Its translation is CASSELGRASGETQYF.

This clone was counted a few times. The V gene is TRBV5-1, the J gene TRBJ1-4; 9 bases match TRBD1. V lost 3 bases, J lost 6 bases, and 3 bases stayed unmatched. The CDR3 contains 14 residues. Germline V gene sequence: CDR1 SGHRS, CDR2 YFSETQ. CDR3 region: CASSSGQGDEKLFF. CDR3 bases: TGCGCCAGCAGCTCGGGACAGGGTGATGAAAAACTGTTTTTT.

V gene TRBV29-1 combines with J gene TRBJ1-2; TRBD1 might be the D (6 bases). V lost 1 base and J 6 bases, leaving 18 bases between the germline ends. The CDR3 contains 15 residues. The germline V gene has CDR1 SQVTM and CDR2 ANQGSEA. The CDR3 DNA sequence: TGCAGCGTTGAAGTAGGGCAGGGGTTGATGAATGGCTACACCTTC. Protein: CSVEVGQGLMNGYTF.

The chain is built from TRBV7-8 and TRBJ2-7; 10 bases line up with TRBD1. Per germline, CDR1 SGHVS and CDR2 FQNEAQ. V was clipped by 2 bases and J by 2 bases; unmatched bases: 6. This CDR3 has 16 residues. The CDR3 is CASSLITGQGAYEQYF. CDR3 coding DNA: TGTGCCAGCAGCTTAATCACAGGACAGGGGGCCTACGAGCAGTACTTC. Filled out from reference TRBV7-8 and TRBJ2-7, the complete variable domain reads GAGVSQSPRYKVAKRGQDVALRCDPISGHVSLFWYQQALGQGPEFLTYFQNEAQLDKSGLPSDRFFAERPEGSVSTLKIQRTQQEDSAVYLCASSLITGQGAYEQYFGPGTRLTVT.

This clone was counted only a few times. The V gene is TRBV6-5, the J gene TRBJ1-6, with a tentative D call TRBD1 (6 bases). The V gene's germline CDR1 is MNHEY and CDR2 SVGAGI. Trimming pared 8 bases from V and 6 bases from J, leaving 17 bases between. The CDR3 runs to 15 residues. The CDR3: CASCRGRQSNSPLHF. CDR3 coding DNA: TGTGCCAGCTGCAGGGGAAGACAGTCTAATTCACCCCTCCACTTT.

The V gene is TRBV5-1, the J gene TRBJ2-3; 11 nucleotides align to TRBD1. The germline V gene has CDR1 SGHRS and CDR2 YFSETQ. With V trimmed by 0 bases and J by 8 bases, 8 bases remained unmatched. The CDR3 is made up of 16 amino acids. This CDR3 is CASSLEGTGGWGTQYF. The CDR3 nucleotides read TGCGCCAGCAGCTTGGAAGGGACAGGGGGATGGGGTACGCAGTATTTT.